This T cell receptor beta chain is from a study of blood T cell repertoires in COVID-19. Study details: Samples taken during acute and convalescent COVID-19 were collected in the United States, Italy and Spain. PBMCs, B-cell-depleted T cells, or T cells were the source of the cDNA or gDNA that made up the material.

The germline CDR1 and CDR2 sequences are SGHTA and FQGNSA. The CDR3 has 16 amino acids. Trimming removed 1 base from V and 4 bases from J; junction bases left unmatched: 9. This clone has just one count. The authors' processing: Amplification of reference gene primers was used by the study to estimate nucleated cell counts. TCRdb's table, derived via immunoSEQ multiplex PCR, lists solely in-frame clones and lacks some. That table furnishes V, J and clone size, whereas the DNA furnished D and trimming. The sample holds roughly 100,000 clones, approximately 88% seen once. The specimen sequenced was peripheral blood. The V and J genes are TRBV7-2 and TRBJ1-2, with 7 bases fitting TRBD1. The TCR sequence derives from a human donor in a cohort sampled during active COVID-19. In nucleotides, the CDR3 is TGTGCCAGCAGCTTAGGGCCAGGGGGGATAACCTATGGCTACACCTTC. This gives the protein CASSLGPGGITYGYTF.